The 18 T cell receptor beta chains listed next were all sequenced from one sample in a study of OX40 agonist ivuxolimab in advanced cancers. Library creation used the immunoSEQ multiplex PCR assay. TCRdb re-hosts the immuneACCESS table, in-frame sequences only. Its copies lack some clones; in the studies checked, an unresolved V gene accounts for under half of them, and the cause for the rest is not known. A total of roughly 76,000 clones appear in this sample, about 90% of them only once. The ten largest clones represent 4.5% to 7.5% of the sample. The source was CD4+ or CD8+ T cells sorted from blood, collected in a trial of the OX40 agonist ivuxolimab. These receptors were obtained from an adult with an advanced solid tumor such as melanoma, head and neck, liver or kidney cancer.

This chain links TRBV5-1 with TRBJ1-1, with D perhaps TRBD1 (5 bases). V was cut by 4 bases and J by 4 bases, with 20 bases left in between. CDR3 length: 16 residues. Looked up from germline, CDR1 is SGHRS and CDR2 is YFSETQ. The CDR3 nucleotides are TGCGCCAGCAGCGACTATCAATCTGGGGGTGGCACTGAAGCTTTCTTT. This codes for CASSDYQSGGGTEAFF.

V usage is TRBV10-2 and J usage is TRBJ2-2; the D is unclear. V was cut by 1 base and J by 4 bases, with 4 bases left in between. The CDR3 is made up of 13 amino acids. Germline V lookup: CDR1 WSHSY, CDR2 SAAADI. The chain's CDR3 is CASSEFSTGELFF. CDR3 nucleotide sequence: TGCGCCAGCAGTGAGTTTTCCACCGGGGAGCTGTTTTTT.

The rearrangement uses TRBV5-8 and TRBJ2-7; no definite D call. Looked up from germline, CDR1 is SGHTS and CDR2 is YDEGEE. Between the trimmed V and J ends, which lost 4 bases and 2 bases, there was a span of 13 bases. The length of the CDR3 is 14 residues. CDR3 sequence (DNA): TGTGCCAGCAGCCGCCACCGGAGAACCTACGAGCAGTACTTC. This codes for CASSRHRRTYEQYF.

V is TRBV19 and J is TRBJ1-2, with D maybe TRBD1 (6 bases). V lost 6 bases and J 10 bases, leaving 21 bases between the germline ends. Germline V CDR1 and CDR2: LNHDA, SQIVND (reference sequence). CDR3 size: 14 residues. CDR3 nucleotide sequence: TGTGCCAGTAGGGAGACAGGCCTAACTGTAAACTACACCTTC. Translation gives CASRETGLTVNYTF. Based on the CDR3 plus reference TRBV19 and TRBJ1-2, the full variable domain is DGGITQSPKYLFRKEGQNVTLSCEQNLNHDAMYWYRQDPGQGLRLIYYSQIVNDFQKGDIAEGYSVSREKKESFPLTVTSAQKNPTAFYLCASRETGLTVNYTFGSGTRLTVV.

The chain recombines TRBV5-4 with TRBJ2-3; either TRBD1 or TRBD2 may supply D (5 bases each). Germline V CDR1 and CDR2: SGHNT, YYREEE (reference sequence). This CDR3 region has 15 residues. V lost 4 bases and J lost 1, with 13 bases in between. The CDR3 DNA sequence: TGTGCCAGCAGCGGACTCCAGGGCGGCACAGATACGCAGTATTTT. Its protein product is CASSGLQGGTDTQYF.

The chain employs TRBV21-1 and TRBJ1-1; TRBD1, the table's D call, was not compared with the DNA. TRBV21-1 is reported as a pseudogene. There are 17 residues in the CDR3. Here the CDR3 reads CASSKAKGPGENTEAFF. CDR3 nucleotides: TGTGCCAGCAGCAAAGCCAAAGGTCCAGGGGAGAACACTGAAGCTTTCTTT.

The V gene is TRBV30, the J gene TRBJ2-3, with no clear D. CDR1 GTSNPN and CDR2 SVGIG come from the germline V gene (reference sequence). The CDR3 runs 9 residues. V shed 5 bases and J shed 11 bases, with 8 bases lying between them. The CDR3 coding sequence is TGTGCCTGGGGCAAGGGGCAGTATTTT. This gives the protein CAWGKGQYF.

The chain couples TRBV11-2 to TRBJ2-7; D is ambiguous. Trimming cost V 5 bases and J 9 bases, with 14 bases left between them. Germline V gene data show CDR1 as SGHAT and CDR2 as FQNNGV. This CDR3 has 12 amino acids. The CDR3 protein is CASSHIYTTQYF. The CDR3 nucleotides read TGTGCCAGCAGCCATATATACACAACGCAGTACTTC.

The chain links TRBV19 to TRBJ2-3; either TRBD1 or TRBD2 may fit D (5 bases each). Trimming took off 8 bases at V and 4 bases at J, with 19 bases between the two ends. This CDR3 spans 15 amino acids. Germline V gene sequence: CDR1 LNHDA, CDR2 SQIVND (reference sequence). The CDR3 sequence is CASLAAGLGADTQYF. The DNA of the CDR3 is TGTGCCAGTCTAGCCGCGGGCCTGGGGGCAGATACGCAGTATTTT.

The rearrangement uses TRBV7-2 and TRBJ2-7; D gene uncertain. This CDR3 is built from 15 residues. V was cut by 3 bases and J by 3 bases, with 15 bases left in between. CDR1 is SGHTA and CDR2 is FQGNSA in the germline V gene. In DNA, the CDR3 is TGTGCCAGCAGCTTTTTCCCCGGGCAACACTACGAGCAGTACTTC. Amino acid sequence: CASSFFPGQHYEQYF.

The V and J genes are TRBV15 and TRBJ1-5; D is undetermined. This CDR3 region has 15 residues. Per the germline V gene, CDR1 is LNHNV and CDR2 is YYDKDF (reference sequence). The V end lost 5 bases, the J end lost 0 bases, and 11 bases lay between the germline ends. The CDR3 reads CATSLETGSNQPQHF. CDR3 nucleotide sequence: TGTGCCACCAGCCTCGAGACTGGTAGCAATCAGCCCCAGCATTTT.

As DNA, the CDR3 is TGTGCCAGCATCGCCGGGCCAAAAGAGACTGAAGCTTTCTTT. Its translation: CASIAGPKETEAFF. This chain joins TRBV6-1 and TRBJ1-1; no firm D call. CDR1 MNHNS and CDR2 SASEGT come from the germline V gene. V lost 7 bases to trimming and J lost 5 bases, with 17 bases between them. This CDR3 spans 14 amino acids.

The rearrangement joins TRBV19 to TRBJ1-1; a weak D match, TRBD1 (5 bases). The CDR3 is 15 amino acids. Looked up from germline, CDR1 is LNHDA and CDR2 is SQIVND (reference sequence). V was clipped by 3 bases and J by 0 bases, with 11 bases between them. The chain's CDR3 is CASSIAGQLNTEAFF. The CDR3 nucleotides are TGTGCCAGTAGTATTGCAGGGCAGCTGAACACTGAAGCTTTCTTT.

The V call is TRBV27, the J call TRBJ2-1; 7 bases are a match to TRBD2. After removal of 6 bases from V and 10 bases from J, the junction contained 9 bases not matched to a gene. The V gene's germline CDR1 is MNHEY and CDR2 SMNVEV (reference sequence). The CDR3 has 13 amino acids. The CDR3 is CASSPSAGGEQFF. In nucleotides, the CDR3 is TGTGCCAGCAGCCCCTCCGCCGGGGGGGAGCAGTTCTTC.

With respect to this clone: Its ends do not fully match the called genes, so a read error is possible. This chain connects TRBV7-7 to TRBJ2-2, with 7 nucleotides matching TRBD1. This CDR3 is 14 amino acids long. The germline V gene encodes CDR1 SSHAT and CDR2 FNYEAQ (reference sequence). The CDR3 nucleotides are TGTGCTAGCAGCCGGGACAGCGGCACCGGGGAGCTGTTTTTT. Its translation: CASSRDSGTGELFF.

The chain recombines TRBV9 with TRBJ2-1; 9 positions agree with TRBD2. This CDR3 is 17 amino acids long. V lost 0 bases, J lost 0 bases, and 4 bases stayed unmatched. CDR1 SGDLS and CDR2 YYNGEE come from the germline V gene. As DNA, the CDR3 is TGTGCCAGCAGCGTAGGGGGTAGCGGGAGCTCCTACAATGAGCAGTTCTTC. Encoded protein: CASSVGGSGSSYNEQFF.

The chain uses TRBV5-1 and TRBJ2-2, with TRBD2 as a possible D gene (5 bases). The V gene's germline CDR1 is SGHRS and CDR2 YFSETQ. CDR3 size: 16 residues. Trimming stripped 0 bases from V and 4 bases from J, with 13 bases between. This CDR3 is CASSLGERYVTGELFF. Written as DNA, the CDR3 is TGCGCCAGCAGCTTGGGGGAGCGGTATGTCACCGGGGAGCTGTTTTTT.

The chain joins TRBV9 to TRBJ2-3; 8 bases match TRBD2. Germline CDR1 SGDLS, CDR2 YYNGEE. The CDR3 is 16 residues long. V lost 3 bases, J lost 1 base, and 7 bases stayed unmatched. The CDR3 is CASSAGLVFGTDTQYF. The CDR3 DNA reads as TGTGCCAGCAGCGCGGGACTAGTGTTTGGCACAGATACGCAGTATTTT.